This T cell receptor (beta chain) was documented in a study of shared clonotypes between healthy human individuals. General study points: For naive CD4 cells, approximately 4.7% of clonotypes were shared across four donors. Clonotype sharing among donors was thought likely to change with sequencing depth.

Sequencing was at deep level. Profiling relied on immunoSEQ multiplex PCR, and the TCRdb table lists in-frame clones only, not all of them. In the table there are over 1.4 million clones, approximately 97% of which are singletons. Concerning this clone itself: What it binds is not known.

This CDR3 is built from 11 residues. The germline V gene has CDR1 SGHKS and CDR2 YYEKEE (reference sequence). Trimming took off 7 bases at V and 2 bases at J, with 6 bases between the two ends. This chain joins TRBV5-5 and TRBJ2-5; D gene uncertain. Sequenced sample: naive CD4+ T cells sorted from blood. The subset: CD45RA+ positively selected. The receptor was derived from a man younger than 45 in good health. The CDR3: CASHLQETQYF. CDR3 DNA: TGTGCCAGCCACTTACAAGAGACCCAGTACTTC.